The rows below give T cell receptor beta chains drawn from one sample of a study of T cells in Graves' hyperthyroidism and ophthalmopathy. TCRdb used MiXCR to reprocess the multiplex PCR reads, holding one entry per CDR3 protein. The table shows about 610,000 distinct CDR3 sequences, with about 16% occurring only once. The sample consisted of blood. These receptors came from a woman aged 40 to 55 with Graves' ophthalmopathy. Each CDR3 is given with its conserved first and last residue. D genes are given only for firm matches. Size is omitted from some rows. Given values are once, few, many or a class for expanded clones.

J	size	V	D	DNA	CDR3
TRBJ1-5	few	TRBV6-1	.	TGTGCCAGCACCCCTCAGGATGGTCTTCAGCCCCAGCATTTT	CASTPQDGLQPQHF
TRBJ1-2	.	TRBV9	.	TGTGCCAGCAGCGTAAGTGATGGCTACACCTTC	CASSVSDGYTF
TRBJ1-5	.	TRBV7-9	.	TGTGTCAGCAGCTTTATGAATCAGCCCCAGCATTTT	CVSSFMNQPQHF
TRBJ1-1	few	TRBV20-1	.	TGCAGTGCTTTCGACAGACTTAACACTGAAGCTTTCTTT	CSAFDRLNTEAFF
TRBJ2-7	many	TRBV6-5	TRBD1	TGTGCCAGCAGTTACTCGGCTCCGGGACAGGGTTACGAGCAGTACTTC	CASSYSAPGQGYEQYF
TRBJ2-1	many	TRBV20-1	TRBD2	TGCAGTGCTATGGGACTAGCGGGAGGACTTTCCAATGAGCAGTTCTTC	CSAMGLAGGLSNEQFF
TRBJ2-5	many	TRBV6-5	TRBD2	TGTGCCAGCAGTTACGGCTGGACTAGCGGGAGAGAGACCCAGTACTTC	CASSYGWTSGRETQYF
TRBJ2-1	.	TRBV27	TRBD2	TGTGCCAGCACCCGATGGGCTAGCGGGTACAATGAGCAGTTCTTC	CASTRWASGYNEQFF
TRBJ2-7	.	TRBV28	.	TGTGCCAGCAGTTTAGCAGGGGCCGAGCAGTACTTC	CASSLAGAEQYF
TRBJ2-2	many	TRBV3-1	.	TGTGCCAGCAGCCATTGGCAGAACACCGGGGAGCTGTTTTTT	CASSHWQNTGELFF
TRBJ2-7	.	TRBV29-1	TRBD1	TGCAGCGTTGGCAGGGGGACCTACGAGCAGTACTTC	CSVGRGTYEQYF
TRBJ2-1	.	TRBV29-1	TRBD2	TGCAGCGGGGGGGGAGTAGGGACCCCGAGGGATGAGCAGTTCTTC	CSGGGVGTPRDEQFF
TRBJ1-1	once	TRBV9	.	TGTGCCAGCAGCTCCTCCGGGACCCTGGGCGTTAACACTGAAGCTTTCTTT	CASSSSGTLGVNTEAFF
TRBJ2-1	.	TRBV3-1	.	TGTGCCAGCAGCCTGGCCCCCGGGTCCGGACAGTTCTTC	CASSLAPGSGQFF
TRBJ1-1	many	TRBV5-1	TRBD1	TGCGCCAGCAGCTTGGAGGGACAGGTTGCTTTCTTT	CASSLEGQVAFF
TRBJ1-5	many	TRBV28	TRBD1	TGTGCCAGCAGAAGGACAGGGGACGGTCAGCCCCAGCATTTT	CASRRTGDGQPQHF
TRBJ2-7	few	TRBV28	.	TGTGCCAGCAGTTCCTTCCGCGAGCAGTACTTC	CASSSFREQYF
TRBJ2-3	.	TRBV28	.	TGTGCCAGCAGCCCTCACGACCTCGATACGCAGTATTTT	CASSPHDLDTQYF
TRBJ2-7	many	TRBV27	TRBD2	TGTGCCAGCAGTCCCCCGGGACTAGCCATCTACGAGCAGTACTTC	CASSPPGLAIYEQYF
TRBJ2-4	.	TRBV20-1	.	TGCAGTGCTAAGTATGGCGGCCGGGGAGCCAAAAACATTCAGTACTTC	CSAKYGGRGAKNIQYF
TRBJ2-5	few	TRBV5-1	TRBD1	TGCGCCAGCAGCTGGCAGGGGGAAGAGACCCAGTACTTC	CASSWQGEETQYF
TRBJ2-7	few	TRBV7-9	.	TGTGCCAGCAGCCCTCGGCGGGATTCCGAGCAGTACTTC	CASSPRRDSEQYF
TRBJ2-2	.	TRBV7-9	TRBD1	TGTGCCAGCAGCTTAGCTTTCGGCAGGGGGCTCCCCGGGGAGCTGTTTTTT	CASSLAFGRGLPGELFF
TRBJ2-7	.	TRBV6-5	.	TGTGCCAGCAGTTACCGGGGCCCGGAAGCTGTCGAGCAGTACTTC	CASSYRGPEAVEQYF
TRBJ2-1	many	TRBV18	.	TGTGCCAGCTCCGCGAGCGTAGGAACCCACAATGAGCAGTTCTTC	CASSASVGTHNEQFF
TRBJ2-1	many	TRBV20-1	.	TGCAGTGCTACCGGTTTCAGGGTGGGAAATGAGCAGTTCTTC	CSATGFRVGNEQFF
TRBJ2-2	many	TRBV7-8	.	TGTGCCAGCAGCTTAGTCAGGAGCGCGAACACCGGGGAGCTGTTTTTT	CASSLVRSANTGELFF
TRBJ1-2	.	TRBV29-1	.	TGCAGCGCCGGATTTGGCAGAGGCTACACCTTC	CSAGFGRGYTF
TRBJ1-2	.	TRBV2	.	TGTGCCAGCAGATGGACAGTGGATGGCTACACCTTC	CASRWTVDGYTF
TRBJ2-1	many	TRBV11-1	TRBD2	TGTGCCAGCAGCATGCTAGCGGGAGGGGGGGACGAGCAGTTCTTC	CASSMLAGGGDEQFF
TRBJ2-5	.	TRBV6-1	.	TGTGCCAGCTCACCCGGACTTCAAACACCCGGGAGACAAGAGACCCAGTACTTC	CASSPGLQTPGRQETQYF
TRBJ2-5	few	TRBV27	.	TGTGCCAGCGCCTCGGGGGCCGGGGGAGGGACCCAGTACTTC	CASASGAGGGTQYF
TRBJ2-3	many	TRBV5-1	TRBD2	TGCGCCAGCAGCTTGACTAGCGGGAGTACCCATACGCAGTATTTT	CASSLTSGSTHTQYF
TRBJ1-4	.	TRBV10-3	.	TGTGCCACCTCGGCCTCGGGTAATGAAAAACTGTTTTTT	CATSASGNEKLFF
TRBJ2-7	few	TRBV11-2	.	TGTGCCAGCAGCTTACGAGCCAGGATCTCCTACGAGCAGTACTTC	CASSLRARISYEQYF
TRBJ2-3	.	TRBV5-4	.	TGTGCCATGACCCAGGGATTTCGGACAGATACGCAGTATTTT	CAMTQGFRTDTQYF
TRBJ2-3	.	TRBV7-8	TRBD1	TGTGCCAGCAGCTTCCCCGGGGTTCAGGGGGCAGGAGATACGCAGTATTTT	CASSFPGVQGAGDTQYF
TRBJ2-3	few	TRBV12-3/TRBV12-4	TRBD2	TGTGCCAGCAGTGGGAGACTAGCGGGAGTCGAAGATACGCAGTATTTT	CASSGRLAGVEDTQYF
TRBJ1-1	many	TRBV3-1	.	TGTGCCAGCAGCCCATGGGGGGGCACTGAAGCTTTCTTT	CASSPWGGTEAFF
TRBJ2-2	.	TRBV5-1	TRBD2	TGCGCCAGCAGCTTCGGGAGGACCCCGGCTGGGGAGCTGTTTTTT	CASSFGRTPAGELFF
TRBJ1-3	many	TRBV20-1	TRBD1	TGCAGTGCTAGTTTGGGACAGGGGGCTGGAAACACCATATATTTT	CSASLGQGAGNTIYF
TRBJ2-1	many	TRBV5-1	TRBD2	TGCGCCAGCAGCCCCGAGACTAGCGGGAGTTGGAATGAGCAGTTCTTC	CASSPETSGSWNEQFF
TRBJ2-1	few	TRBV29-1	TRBD1	TGCAGCGTTGGTGGACAGGGAGCTAGCTCCTACAATGAGCAGTTCTTC	CSVGGQGASSYNEQFF
TRBJ1-3	many	TRBV2	.	TGTGCCAGCAGTGCGAGCGAGAGCTCTGGAAACACCATATATTTT	CASSASESSGNTIYF
TRBJ2-5	many	TRBV18	.	TGTGCCAGCTCACCCCCGGTTGGGACCCAGTACTTC	CASSPPVGTQYF
TRBJ2-2	few	TRBV11-2	TRBD2	TGTGCCAGCAAGCAGGAACGGGGGGACACCGGGGAGCTGTTTTTT	CASKQERGDTGELFF
TRBJ1-4	.	TRBV20-1	.	TGCAGTGCCGGGACCGCCTCGGGGGAAAAACTGTTTTTT	CSAGTASGEKLFF
TRBJ1-4	few	TRBV7-2	.	TGTGCCAGCAGCTTAGCGCGGGGGAGAAATGAAAAACTGTTTTTT	CASSLARGRNEKLFF
TRBJ2-1	.	TRBV11-2	.	TGTGCCAGCAGCTTAGGTACAGGTCGCCACGGAGAGCAGTTCTTC	CASSLGTGRHGEQFF
TRBJ1-1	many	TRBV30	.	TGTGCCTGGAGTGAAGCAGGGCACACTGAAGCTTTCTTT	CAWSEAGHTEAFF
TRBJ2-2	few	TRBV7-3	.	TGTGCCAGCAGCTTGATAGAGGCGGGGGAGCTGTTTTTT	CASSLIEAGELFF
TRBJ2-1	few	TRBV10-2	.	TGCGCCAGCAGTGAGTTAGGGGGCTACAATGAGCAGTTCTTC	CASSELGGYNEQFF
TRBJ2-7	few	TRBV5-1	.	TGCGCCAGCAGCTTGGTTGCGGGCGTGACCTACGAGCAGTACTTC	CASSLVAGVTYEQYF
TRBJ2-5	.	TRBV6-5	.	TGTGCCAGCAGTTACTCCGCCGCCCGGGGTCGGGAGACCCAGTACTTC	CASSYSAARGRETQYF